This T cell receptor beta chain was found in a study of blood T cell repertoires in COVID-19. Authors' processing steps: Reference gene primer amplification in the assay estimated nucleated cell counts. The protocol was immunoSEQ multiplex PCR, while the TCRdb copy is restricted to in-frame clones and leaves out a portion. The D gene and trimming were derived from the DNA, and the V and J assignments and clone size from that table. The repertoire holds about 180,000 clones, with roughly 82% as singletons. Germline-derived CDR1 and CDR2 are SGHRS and YFSETQ. V lost 3 bases, J lost 2 bases, and 11 bases lay in between. CDR3 size: 14 residues.

The chain employs TRBV5-1 and TRBJ2-5; D perhaps matches TRBD2 (5 bases). The sequencing sample was made of PBMCs or T cells enriched from blood (not recorded which). The sequence was collected from a man aged 45 to 65 who had recovered from COVID-19. The CDR3 nucleotides are TGCGCCAGCAGCTGGGGAGCGGAACAAGAGACCCAGTACTTC. Protein sequence: CASSWGAEQETQYF.